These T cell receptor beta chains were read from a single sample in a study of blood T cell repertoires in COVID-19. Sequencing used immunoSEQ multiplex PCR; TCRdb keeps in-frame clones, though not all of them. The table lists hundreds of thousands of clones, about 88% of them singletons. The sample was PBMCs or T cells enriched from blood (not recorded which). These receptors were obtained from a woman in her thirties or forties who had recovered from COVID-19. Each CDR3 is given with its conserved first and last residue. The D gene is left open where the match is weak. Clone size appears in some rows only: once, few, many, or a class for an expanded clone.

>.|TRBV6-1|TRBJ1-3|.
CASSETISGNTIYF
TGTGCCAGCAGTGAAACTATTAGTGGAAACACCATATATTTT
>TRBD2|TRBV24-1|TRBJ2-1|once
CATGGGTSGKYNEQFF
TGTGCCACCGGAGGAGGGACTAGCGGGAAGTACAATGAGCAGTTCTTC
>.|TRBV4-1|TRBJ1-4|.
CASSQDSGATNEKLFF
TGCGCCAGCAGCCAAGATTCAGGGGCAACTAATGAAAAACTGTTTTTT
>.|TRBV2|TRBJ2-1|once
CASSDLGGGEQFF
TGTGCCAGCAGTGACCTAGGGGGGGGTGAGCAGTTCTTC
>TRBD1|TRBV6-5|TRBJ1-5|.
CASTPDRGFQPQHF
TGTGCCAGCACCCCGGACAGGGGGTTTCAGCCCCAGCATTTT
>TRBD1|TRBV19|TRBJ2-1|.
CASSRDRGNEQFF
TGTGCCAGTAGTAGGGACAGGGGAAATGAGCAGTTCTTC
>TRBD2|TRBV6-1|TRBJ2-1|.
CASSEEIAGGFSKFF
TGTGCCAGCAGTGAGGAGATAGCGGGAGGTTTCAGTAAGTTCTTC
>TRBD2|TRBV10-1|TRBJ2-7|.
CASSEASGGAGEQYF
TGCGCCAGCAGTGAAGCTAGCGGGGGGGCCGGCGAGCAGTACTTC
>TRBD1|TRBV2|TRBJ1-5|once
CASSLGTGNGPQHF
TGTGCCAGCAGTCTCGGGACAGGGAATGGGCCCCAGCATTTT
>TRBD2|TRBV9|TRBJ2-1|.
CASSVELAGPYNEQFF
TGTGCCAGCAGCGTAGAACTAGCGGGCCCATACAATGAGCAGTTCTTC
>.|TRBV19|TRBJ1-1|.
CASSIDGTYNTEAFF
TGTGCCAGTAGTATAGACGGGACATATAACACTGAAGCTTTCTTT
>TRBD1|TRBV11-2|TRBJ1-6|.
CASSLGSGTGNSPLHF
TGTGCCAGCAGCTTAGGGTCCGGGACAGGGAATTCACCCCTCCACTTT
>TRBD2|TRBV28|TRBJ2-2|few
CASTLGLAGPTGELFF
TGTGCCAGCACCTTGGGTCTAGCGGGGCCCACCGGGGAGCTGTTTTTT
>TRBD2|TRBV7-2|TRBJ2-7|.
CASSLRAGGLYEQYF
TGTGCCAGCAGCTTAAGAGCGGGAGGGTTATACGAGCAGTACTTC
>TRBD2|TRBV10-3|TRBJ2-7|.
CAISPPGGVSYEQYF
TGTGCCATCTCTCCCCCGGGGGGGGTTTCCTACGAGCAGTACTTC
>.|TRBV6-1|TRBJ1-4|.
CASSDLQGPATNEKLFF
TGTGCCAGCAGTGATCTCCAGGGCCCTGCAACTAATGAAAAACTGTTTTTT
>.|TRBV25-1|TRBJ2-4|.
CASIRDLAKNIQYF
TGTGCCAGCATCCGGGATCTAGCCAAAAACATTCAGTACTTC
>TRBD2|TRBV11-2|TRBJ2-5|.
CASSPFPRLAGAMRETQYF
TGTGCCAGCAGCCCCTTCCCCAGACTAGCGGGAGCCATGAGGGAGACCCAGTACTTC
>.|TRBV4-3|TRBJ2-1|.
CASSHGGSFTDEQFF
TGCGCCAGCAGCCACGGAGGGAGTTTTACCGATGAGCAGTTCTTC
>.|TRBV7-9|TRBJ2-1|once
CASIFWGGGNEQFF
TGTGCCAGCATATTTTGGGGAGGGGGGAATGAGCAGTTCTTC
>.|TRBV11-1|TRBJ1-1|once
CASSLAGAGPEAFF
TGTGCCAGCAGCTTAGCGGGGGCAGGGCCTGAAGCTTTCTTT
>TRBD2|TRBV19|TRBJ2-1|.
CASSISSGNYNEQFF
TGTGCCAGTAGTATATCTAGCGGAAATTACAATGAGCAGTTCTTC
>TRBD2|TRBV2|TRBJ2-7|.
CASRGLAGDSYEQYF
TGTGCCAGCAGGGGACTAGCGGGGGACTCCTACGAGCAGTACTTC
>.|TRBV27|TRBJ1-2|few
CASSSPGRGDYGYTF
TGTGCCAGCAGTTCCCCAGGAAGGGGTGACTATGGCTACACCTTC
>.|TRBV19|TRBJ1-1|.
CASSMRLMNTEAFF
TGTGCCAGTAGTATGAGGCTAATGAACACTGAAGCTTTCTTT
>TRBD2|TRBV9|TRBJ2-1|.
CASSRGGEGPGRHNEQFF
TGTGCCAGCAGCCGAGGTGGGGAGGGGCCTGGGAGACACAATGAGCAGTTCTTC
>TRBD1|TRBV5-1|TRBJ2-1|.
CASSSGQGPRNEQFF
TGCGCCAGCAGCTCGGGACAGGGGCCCCGAAATGAGCAGTTCTTC
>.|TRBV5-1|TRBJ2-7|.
CASSLTGSEQYF
TGCGCCAGCAGCTTGACAGGGAGCGAGCAGTACTTC
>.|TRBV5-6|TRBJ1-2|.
CASSLFARSIPHGYTF
TGTGCCAGCAGCTTGTTTGCCAGATCCATACCTCATGGCTACACCTTC
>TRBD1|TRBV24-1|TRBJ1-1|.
CATSGTGVRTEAFF
TGTGCCACCAGCGGGACAGGGGTTCGCACTGAAGCTTTCTTT
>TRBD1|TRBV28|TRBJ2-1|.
CASSLWTGGDYNEQFF
TGTGCCAGCAGTTTATGGACAGGGGGAGACTACAATGAGCAGTTCTTC
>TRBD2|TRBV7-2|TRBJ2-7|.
CASSPSSGNLYEQYF
TGTGCCAGCAGCCCAAGCAGCGGGAATCTCTACGAGCAGTACTTC
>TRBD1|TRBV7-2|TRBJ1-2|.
CASSQRSPGQGAQVGGYTF
TGTGCCAGCAGCCAAAGATCCCCGGGACAGGGGGCGCAGGTTGGTGGCTACACCTTC
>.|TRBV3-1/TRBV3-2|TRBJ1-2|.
CASSFQGTNYGYTF
TGTGCCAGCAGCTTCCAGGGGACGAACTATGGCTACACCTTC
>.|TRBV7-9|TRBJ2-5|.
CASSPIEETQYF
TGTGCCAGCAGCCCAATTGAAGAGACCCAGTACTTC
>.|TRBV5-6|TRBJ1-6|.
CASSYPRAREDSPLHF
TGTGCCAGCAGCTACCCCAGGGCGCGGGAGGATTCACCCCTCCACTTT
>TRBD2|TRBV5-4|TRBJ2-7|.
CASSLGTSGPYEQYF
TGTGCCAGCAGCCTCGGGACTAGCGGGCCCTACGAGCAGTACTTC
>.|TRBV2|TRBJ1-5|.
CASSERYSNQPQHF
TGTGCCAGCAGTGAACGGTATAGCAATCAGCCCCAGCATTTT
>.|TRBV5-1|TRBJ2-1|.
CASSLTSIYEQFF
TGCGCCAGCAGCTTGACTAGCATATATGAGCAGTTCTTC
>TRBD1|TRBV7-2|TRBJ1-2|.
CASSQTNRDSLYGYTF
TGTGCCAGCAGTCAGACGAACCGGGACAGCCTCTATGGCTACACCTTC
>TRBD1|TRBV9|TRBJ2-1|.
CASSPSGTVDVNEQFF
TGTGCCAGCAGCCCATCCGGGACAGTGGACGTGAATGAGCAGTTCTTC
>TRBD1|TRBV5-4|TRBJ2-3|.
CASSRTGGTDTQYF
TGTGCCAGCAGCAGGACAGGGGGCACAGATACGCAGTATTTT
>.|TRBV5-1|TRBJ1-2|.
CASSLGNGDYGYTF
TGCGCCAGCAGCTTGGGTAACGGGGACTATGGCTACACCTTC
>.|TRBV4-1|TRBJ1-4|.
CASSHSQTRSAEKLFF
TGCGCCAGCAGCCATTCACAGACACGCTCCGCGGAAAAACTGTTTTTT
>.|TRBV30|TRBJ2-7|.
CAWSPPVGGYEQYF
TGTGCCTGGAGCCCTCCGGTAGGGGGCTACGAGCAGTACTTC
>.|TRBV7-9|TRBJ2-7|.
CASSSRQGGYEQYF
TGTGCCAGCAGCTCCAGACAGGGAGGCTACGAGCAGTACTTC
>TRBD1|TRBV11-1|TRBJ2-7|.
CASSLTGGPYEQYF
TGTGCCAGCAGCTTGACAGGGGGTCCCTACGAGCAGTACTTC
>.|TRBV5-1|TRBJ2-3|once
CASSLEVAADTQYF
TGCGCCAGCAGCCTGGAGGTAGCCGCAGATACGCAGTATTTT
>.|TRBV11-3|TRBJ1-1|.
CASSWGQGDTEAFF
TGTGCCAGCAGCTGGGGACAAGGGGACACTGAAGCTTTCTTT
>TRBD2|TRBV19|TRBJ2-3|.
CASSRGASGGGDTQYF
TGTGCCAGTAGCCGTGGGGCTAGCGGGGGAGGTGATACGCAGTATTTT
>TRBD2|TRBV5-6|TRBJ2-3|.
CASSFSSGGVDTQYF
TGTGCCAGCAGCTTTTCTAGCGGAGGTGTAGATACGCAGTATTTT
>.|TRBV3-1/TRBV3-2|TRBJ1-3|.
CASSQGWGLGNTIYF
TGTGCCAGCAGCCAAGGATGGGGGCTTGGAAACACCATATATTTT
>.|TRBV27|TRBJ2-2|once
CASSSPGAAGELFF
TGTGCCAGCAGTTCACCGGGAGCGGCCGGGGAGCTGTTTTTT
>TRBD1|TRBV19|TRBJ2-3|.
CASSIQGQGSGTDTQYF
TGTGCCAGTAGTATTCAGGGACAGGGAAGCGGTACAGATACGCAGTATTTT
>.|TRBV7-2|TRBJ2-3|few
CASGTTGSDTQYF
TGTGCCAGCGGCACTACGGGGAGTGATACGCAGTATTTT
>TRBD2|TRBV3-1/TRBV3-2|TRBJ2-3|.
CASSQGAGGRTDTQYF
TGTGCCAGCAGCCAAGGAGCGGGGGGCCGCACAGATACGCAGTATTTT
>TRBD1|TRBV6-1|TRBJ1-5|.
CASSEQGALNQPQHF
TGTGCCAGCAGTGAACAGGGGGCTCTAAATCAGCCCCAGCATTTT
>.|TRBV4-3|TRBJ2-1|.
CASSQDQGGSYNEQFF
TGCGCCAGCAGCCAAGATCAGGGAGGATCCTACAATGAGCAGTTCTTC
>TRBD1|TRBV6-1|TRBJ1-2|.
CASSEGQRYGYTF
TGTGCCAGCAGTGAGGGACAGCGGTATGGCTACACCTTC